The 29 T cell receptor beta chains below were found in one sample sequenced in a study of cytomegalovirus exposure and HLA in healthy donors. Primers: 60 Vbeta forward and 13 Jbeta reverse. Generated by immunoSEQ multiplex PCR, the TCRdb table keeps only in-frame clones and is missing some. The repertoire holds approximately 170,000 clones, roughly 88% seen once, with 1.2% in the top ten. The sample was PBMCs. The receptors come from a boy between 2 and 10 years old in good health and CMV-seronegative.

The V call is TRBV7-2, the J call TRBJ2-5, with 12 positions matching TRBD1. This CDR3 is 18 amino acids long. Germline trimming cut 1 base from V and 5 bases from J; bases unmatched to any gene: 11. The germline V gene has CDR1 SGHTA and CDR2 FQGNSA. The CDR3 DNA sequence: TGTGCCAGCAGCTTAGGCGCGGGGACAGGGGGCCCTGTGGAGACCCAGTACTTC. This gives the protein CASSLGAGTGGPVETQYF.

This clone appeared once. CDR3 sequence: CASSPPNFSGNTIYF. DNA of the CDR3: TGTGCCAGCTCACCACCGAACTTCTCTGGAAACACCATATATTTT. The V gene is TRBV18, the J gene TRBJ1-3; D not certain. V was clipped by 0 bases and J by 0 bases, with 6 bases between them. CDR3 length equals 15 residues. Looked up from germline, CDR1 is KGHSH and CDR2 is LQKENI.

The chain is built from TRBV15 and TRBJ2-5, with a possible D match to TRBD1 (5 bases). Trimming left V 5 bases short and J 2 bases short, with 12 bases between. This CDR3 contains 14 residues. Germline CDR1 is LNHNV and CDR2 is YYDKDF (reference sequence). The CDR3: CATSFWTSQETQYF. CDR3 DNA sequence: TGTGCCACCAGCTTCTGGACATCTCAAGAGACCCAGTACTTC.

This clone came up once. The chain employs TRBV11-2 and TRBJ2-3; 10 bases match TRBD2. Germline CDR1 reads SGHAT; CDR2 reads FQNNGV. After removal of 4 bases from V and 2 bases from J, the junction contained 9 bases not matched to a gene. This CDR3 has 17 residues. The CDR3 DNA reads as TGTGCCAGCAGCTCCCTGCTAGCGGGAGTAGACACAGATACGCAGTATTTT. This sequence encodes CASSSLLAGVDTDTQYF. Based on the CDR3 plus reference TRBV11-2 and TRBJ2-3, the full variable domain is EAGVAQSPRYKIIEKRQSVAFWCNPISGHATLYWYQQILGQGPKLLIQFQNNGVVDDSQLPKDRFSAERLKGVDSTLKIQPAKLEDSAVYLCASSSLLAGVDTDTQYFGPGTRLTVL.

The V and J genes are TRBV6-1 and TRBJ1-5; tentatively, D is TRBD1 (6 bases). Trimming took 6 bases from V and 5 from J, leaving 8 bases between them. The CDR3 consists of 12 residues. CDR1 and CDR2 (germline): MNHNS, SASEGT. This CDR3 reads CASRDSYQPQHF. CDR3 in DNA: TGTGCCAGCAGGGACAGTTATCAGCCCCAGCATTTT.

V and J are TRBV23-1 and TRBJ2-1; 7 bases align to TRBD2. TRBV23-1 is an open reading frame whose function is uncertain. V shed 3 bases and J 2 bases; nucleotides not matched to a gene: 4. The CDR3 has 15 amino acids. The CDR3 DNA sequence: TGCGCCAGCAGTCAGCCCGGGACTACCTACAATGAGCAGTTCTTC. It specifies CASSQPGTTYNEQFF.

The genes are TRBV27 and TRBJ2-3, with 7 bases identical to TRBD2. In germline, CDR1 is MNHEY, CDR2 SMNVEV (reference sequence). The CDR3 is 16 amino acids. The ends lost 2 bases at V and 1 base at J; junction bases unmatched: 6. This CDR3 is CASSLIAGGGTDTQYF. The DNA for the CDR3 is TGTGCCAGCAGTTTAATAGCGGGCGGAGGCACAGATACGCAGTATTTT.

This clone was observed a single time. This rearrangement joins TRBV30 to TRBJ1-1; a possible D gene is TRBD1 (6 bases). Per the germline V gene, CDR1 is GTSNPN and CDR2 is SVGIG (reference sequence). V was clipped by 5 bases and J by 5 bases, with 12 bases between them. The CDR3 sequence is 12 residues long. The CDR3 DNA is TGTGCCTGGTCAGGGGTTTTGACTGAAGCTTTCTTT. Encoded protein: CAWSGVLTEAFF.

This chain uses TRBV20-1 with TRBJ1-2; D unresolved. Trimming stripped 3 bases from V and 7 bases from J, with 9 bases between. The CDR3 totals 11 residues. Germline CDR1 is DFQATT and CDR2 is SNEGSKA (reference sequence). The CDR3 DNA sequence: TGCAGTGCTAGCGATTGGAGTGGCTACACCTTC. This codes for CSASDWSGYTF.

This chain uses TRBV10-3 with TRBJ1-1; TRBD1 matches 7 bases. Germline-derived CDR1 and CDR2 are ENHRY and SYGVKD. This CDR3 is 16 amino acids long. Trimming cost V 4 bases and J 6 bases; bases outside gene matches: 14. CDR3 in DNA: TGTGCCATCAGTGCCAGACAGGGATCGGGGAGCCCTGAAGCTTTCTTT. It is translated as CAISARQGSGSPEAFF.

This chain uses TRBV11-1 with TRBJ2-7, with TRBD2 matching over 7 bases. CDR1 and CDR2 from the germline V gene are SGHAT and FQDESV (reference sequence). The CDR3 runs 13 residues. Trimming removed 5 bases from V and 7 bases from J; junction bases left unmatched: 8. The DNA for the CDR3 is TGTGCCAGCAGCAGCGGGGCAGTGGGTGAGCAGTACTTC. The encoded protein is CASSSGAVGEQYF.

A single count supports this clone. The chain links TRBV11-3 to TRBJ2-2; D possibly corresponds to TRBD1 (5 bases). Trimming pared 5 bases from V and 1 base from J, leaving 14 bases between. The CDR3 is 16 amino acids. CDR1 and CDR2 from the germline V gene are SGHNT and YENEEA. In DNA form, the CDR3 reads TGTGCCAGCAGCCCCAGGGCGACAGTGAACACCGGGGAGCTGTTTTTT. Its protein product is CASSPRATVNTGELFF.

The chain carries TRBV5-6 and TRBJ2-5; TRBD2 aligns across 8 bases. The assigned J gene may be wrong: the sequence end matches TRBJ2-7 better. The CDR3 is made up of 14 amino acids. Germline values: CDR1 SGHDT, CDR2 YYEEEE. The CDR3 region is CASSLKSGSHEQYF. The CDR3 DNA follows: TGTGCCAGCAGCTTGAAAAGCGGGAGTCACGAGCAGTACTTC.

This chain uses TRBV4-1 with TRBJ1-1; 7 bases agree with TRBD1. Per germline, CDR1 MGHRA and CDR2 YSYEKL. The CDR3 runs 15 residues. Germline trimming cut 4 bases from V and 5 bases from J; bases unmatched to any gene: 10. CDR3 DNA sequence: TGCGCCAGCAGCCGTCTGACAGGGAGAACTACTGAAGCTTTCTTT. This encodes CASSRLTGRTTEAFF.

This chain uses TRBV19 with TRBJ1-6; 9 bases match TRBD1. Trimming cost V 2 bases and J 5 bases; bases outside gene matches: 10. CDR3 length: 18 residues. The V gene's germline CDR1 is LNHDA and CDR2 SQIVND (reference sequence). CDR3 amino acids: CASSITTGGFVDNSPLHF. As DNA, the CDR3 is TGTGCCAGTAGTATAACGACAGGGGGATTCGTCGATAATTCACCCCTCCACTTT.

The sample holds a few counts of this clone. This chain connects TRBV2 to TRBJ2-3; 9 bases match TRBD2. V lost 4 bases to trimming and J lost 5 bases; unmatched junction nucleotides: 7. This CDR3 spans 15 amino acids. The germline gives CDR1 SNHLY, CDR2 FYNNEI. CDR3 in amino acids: CASSALAGVIDTQYF. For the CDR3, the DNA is TGTGCCAGCAGTGCCTTAGCGGGAGTAATAGATACGCAGTATTTT.

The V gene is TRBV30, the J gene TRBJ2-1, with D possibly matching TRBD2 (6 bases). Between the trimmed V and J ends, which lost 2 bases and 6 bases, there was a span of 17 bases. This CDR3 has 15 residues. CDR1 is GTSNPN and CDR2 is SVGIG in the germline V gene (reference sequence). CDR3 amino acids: CAWSQLALTSNEQFF. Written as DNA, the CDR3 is TGTGCCTGGAGTCAACTAGCCTTGACCTCCAATGAGCAGTTCTTC.

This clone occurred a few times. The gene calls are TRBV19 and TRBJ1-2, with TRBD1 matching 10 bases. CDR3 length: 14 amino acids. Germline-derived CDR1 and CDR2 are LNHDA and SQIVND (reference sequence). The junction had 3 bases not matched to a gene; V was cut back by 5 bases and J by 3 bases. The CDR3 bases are TGTGCCAGTAGTGCGACAGGGGGCGACTATGGCTACACCTTC. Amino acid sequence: CASSATGGDYGYTF.

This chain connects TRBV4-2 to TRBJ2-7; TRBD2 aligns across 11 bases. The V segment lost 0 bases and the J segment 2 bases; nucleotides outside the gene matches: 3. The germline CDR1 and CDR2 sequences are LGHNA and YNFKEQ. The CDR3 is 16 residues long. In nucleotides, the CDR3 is TGTGCCAGCAGCCAAGATGGGACTAGCGGCCCCTACGAGCAGTACTTC. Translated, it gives CASSQDGTSGPYEQYF.

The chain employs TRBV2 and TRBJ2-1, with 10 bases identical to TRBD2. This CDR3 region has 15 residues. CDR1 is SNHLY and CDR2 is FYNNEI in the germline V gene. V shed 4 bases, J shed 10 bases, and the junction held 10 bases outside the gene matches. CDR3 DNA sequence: TGTGCCAGCAGTGTAAGGCTAGCGGGAGTCGGAGAGCAGTTCTTC. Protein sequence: CASSVRLAGVGEQFF.

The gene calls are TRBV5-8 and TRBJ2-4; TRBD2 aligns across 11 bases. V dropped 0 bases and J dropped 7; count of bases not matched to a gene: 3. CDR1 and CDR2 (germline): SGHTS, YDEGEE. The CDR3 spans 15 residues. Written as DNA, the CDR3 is TGTGCCAGCAGCTTGGATCCTAGCGGGAGGAACATTCAGTACTTC. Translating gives CASSLDPSGRNIQYF.

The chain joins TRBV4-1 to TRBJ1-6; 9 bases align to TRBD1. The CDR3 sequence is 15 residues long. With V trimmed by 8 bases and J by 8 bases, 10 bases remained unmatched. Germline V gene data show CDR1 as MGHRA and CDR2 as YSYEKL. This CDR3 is CASGVRQGEDSPLHF. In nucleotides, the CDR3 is TGCGCCAGCGGGGTCCGACAGGGGGAAGATTCACCCCTCCACTTT.

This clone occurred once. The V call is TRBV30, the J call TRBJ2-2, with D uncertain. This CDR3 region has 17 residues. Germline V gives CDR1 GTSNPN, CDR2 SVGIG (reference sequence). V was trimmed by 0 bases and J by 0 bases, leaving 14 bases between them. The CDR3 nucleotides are TGTGCCTGGAGTGTAGCTAGGAGTTGGCCGAACACCGGGGAGCTGTTTTTT. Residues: CAWSVARSWPNTGELFF.

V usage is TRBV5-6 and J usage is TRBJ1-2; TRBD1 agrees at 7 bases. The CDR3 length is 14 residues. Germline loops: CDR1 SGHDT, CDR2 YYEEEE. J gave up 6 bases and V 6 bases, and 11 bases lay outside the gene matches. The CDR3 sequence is CASIIWGRGDGYTF. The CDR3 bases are TGTGCCAGCATCATTTGGGGCAGGGGGGATGGCTACACCTTC.

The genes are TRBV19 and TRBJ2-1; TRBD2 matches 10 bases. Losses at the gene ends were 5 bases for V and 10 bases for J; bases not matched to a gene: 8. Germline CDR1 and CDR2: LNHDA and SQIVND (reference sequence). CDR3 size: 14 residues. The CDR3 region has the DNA TGTGCCAGTAGTGTTCCGGGACTAGCGCGCGAGCAGTTCTTC. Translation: CASSVPGLAREQFF.

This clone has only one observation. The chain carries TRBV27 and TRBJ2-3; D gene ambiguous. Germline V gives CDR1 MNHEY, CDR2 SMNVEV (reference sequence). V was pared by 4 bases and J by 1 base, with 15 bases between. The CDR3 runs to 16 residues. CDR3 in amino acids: CASSYGYSSGTDTQYF. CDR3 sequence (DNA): TGTGCCAGCAGTTACGGGTACTCGAGCGGCACAGATACGCAGTATTTT.

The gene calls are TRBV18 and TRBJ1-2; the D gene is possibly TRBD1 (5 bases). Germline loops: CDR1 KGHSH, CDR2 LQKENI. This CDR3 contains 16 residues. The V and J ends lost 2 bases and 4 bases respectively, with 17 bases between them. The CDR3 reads CASSPKLGGDSYGYTF. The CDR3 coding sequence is TGTGCCAGCTCACCAAAACTAGGAGGGGATAGCTATGGCTACACCTTC.

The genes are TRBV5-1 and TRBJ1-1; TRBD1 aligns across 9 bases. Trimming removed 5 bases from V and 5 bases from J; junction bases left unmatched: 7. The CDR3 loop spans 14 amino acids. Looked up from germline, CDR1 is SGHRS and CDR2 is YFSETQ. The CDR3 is CASSYDRGGTEAFF. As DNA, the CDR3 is TGCGCCAGCAGTTACGACAGGGGGGGTACTGAAGCTTTCTTT.

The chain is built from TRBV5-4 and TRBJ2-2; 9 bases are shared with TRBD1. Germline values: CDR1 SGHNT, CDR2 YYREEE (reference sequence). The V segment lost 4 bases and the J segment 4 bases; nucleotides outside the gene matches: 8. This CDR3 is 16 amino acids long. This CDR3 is CASSVRTGEATGELFF. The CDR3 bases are TGTGCCAGCAGCGTAAGGACAGGGGAGGCCACCGGGGAGCTGTTTTTT.